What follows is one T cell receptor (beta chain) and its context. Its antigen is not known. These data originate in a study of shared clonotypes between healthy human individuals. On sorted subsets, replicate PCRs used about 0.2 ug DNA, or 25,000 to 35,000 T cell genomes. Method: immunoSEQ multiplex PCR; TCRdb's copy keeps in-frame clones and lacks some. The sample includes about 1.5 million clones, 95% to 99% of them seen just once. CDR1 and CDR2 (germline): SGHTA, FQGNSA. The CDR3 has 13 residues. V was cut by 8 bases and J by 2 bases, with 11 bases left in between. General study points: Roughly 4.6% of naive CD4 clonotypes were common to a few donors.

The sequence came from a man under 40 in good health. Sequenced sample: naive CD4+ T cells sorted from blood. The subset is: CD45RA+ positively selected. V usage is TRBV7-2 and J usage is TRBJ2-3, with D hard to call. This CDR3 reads CASLAEYTDTQYF. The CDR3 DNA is TGTGCCAGCCTGGCGGAGTACACAGATACGCAGTATTTT.